The subject of this entry is one T cell receptor (beta chain). The V gene's germline CDR1 is MDHEN and CDR2 SYDVKM. The CDR3 length is 15 residues. J lost 7 bases, V lost 5 bases, and 10 bases had no gene match. This record belongs to a study of blood T cell repertoires in COVID-19. Turning to the study itself: Samples of COVID-19 (acute and convalescent) were obtained from the United States, Italy and Spain. T cells, B-cell-depleted T cells, or PBMCs supplied cDNA or gDNA.

Profiling relied on immunoSEQ multiplex PCR, and the TCRdb table lists in-frame clones only, not all of them. The sample shows a few hundred thousand clones, 90% of them seen only once. The sequenced sample was PBMCs or T cells enriched from blood (not recorded which). The source is a woman younger than 35 with acute COVID-19. This sequence joins TRBV28 and TRBJ2-7, with 11 nucleotides matching TRBD2. The CDR3 reads CASSPGLAGGGEQYF. In DNA form, the CDR3 reads TGTGCCAGCAGTCCCGGGCTAGCGGGAGGTGGGGAGCAGTACTTC.